Sequencing of this T cell receptor beta chain was carried out in a study of T-cell reconstitution after alpha-beta-depleted transplantation in children. The study, taken as a whole, reports: T-cell counts and diversity at one year following transplant were attributed mainly to newly produced T cells. Reportedly, roughly two months post-transplant, alpha-beta T cells arose from several hundred expanded graft clones. It was surviving recipient T cells and thymic progenitors that gave some patients high TCRbeta diversity at day 60.

TCRbeta library preparation incorporated unique molecular identifiers. MiXCR, run by TCRdb on the PCR reads, gives a single entry per CDR3 protein. Of some 830,000 distinct CDR3 sequences detected, approximately 15% appear once; the ten largest clones hold roughly 4.8%. There are 15 residues in the CDR3. Looked up from germline, CDR1 is SGHTA and CDR2 is FQGNSA. V lost 6 bases, J lost 3 bases, and 15 bases lay in between. In the case of this clonotype: Its antigen is still unknown.

The sequences come from PBMCs, mostly from graft donor cells, collected 360 days after TCRalphabeta/CD19-depleted stem cell transplant. The receptor comes from a male patient between 10 and 17 years old who had a stem cell transplant for acute lymphoblastic leukemia, so the T cells may come from the graft donor. The chain recombines TRBV7-2 with TRBJ1-5; D gene unclear. CDR3: CASSFGPVPNQPQHF. The DNA for the CDR3 is TGTGCCAGCAGTTTCGGACCTGTCCCCAATCAGCCCCAGCATTTT.